Shown below are 16 T cell receptor beta chains from a single sample sequenced in a study of blood T cell repertoires in COVID-19. Libraries were prepared by immunoSEQ multiplex PCR; TCRdb keeps only in-frame clonotypes and omits some of them. The table shows roughly 39,000 clones, with 75% to 90% occurring only once. Specimen: peripheral blood. The origin of the receptors is a man between 60 and 70 years old with acute or convalescent COVID-19.

The chain has TRBV12-3 or TRBV12-4 and TRBJ2-7; TRBD2 agrees at 10 bases. J gave up 9 bases and V 6 bases, and 5 bases lay outside the gene matches. The CDR3 totals 12 residues. CDR3 loop: CASRQLAGTQYF. The CDR3 DNA reads as TGTGCCAGCAGGCAACTAGCGGGAACGCAGTACTTC.

The chain joins TRBV4-1 to TRBJ1-5; 7 positions agree with TRBD1. The CDR3 consists of 16 residues. CDR1 and CDR2 (germline): MGHRA, YSYEKL. V gave up 1 base and J gave up 5 bases; unmatched junction bases: 8. This CDR3 reads CASSQGLRQGYQPQHF. The CDR3 region has the DNA TGCGCCAGCAGCCAAGGGCTACGACAGGGCTATCAGCCCCAGCATTTT.

This chain joins TRBV3-1 (or the pseudogene TRBV3-2) and TRBJ1-1, with a tentative D call TRBD1 (6 bases). Germline loops: CDR1 LGHDT, CDR2 YNNKEL (reference sequence). The CDR3 length is 15 residues. With 4 bases removed from V and 4 bases from J, the gap between germline ends came to 16 bases. CDR3 sequence reads: CASSRKQGLPTEAFF. CDR3 nucleotide sequence: TGTGCCAGCAGCCGCAAACAGGGCCTCCCCACTGAAGCTTTCTTT.

J is TRBJ1-5 and V is TRBV6-1, with D possibly TRBD1 on 5 matching bases. CDR3 length: 15 residues. With 3 bases removed from V and 5 bases from J, the gap between germline ends came to 14 bases. Germline CDR1 MNHNS, CDR2 SASEGT. The CDR3 region is CASSDAAGYDQPQHF. The DNA of the CDR3 is TGTGCCAGCAGTGATGCGGCAGGGTACGATCAGCCCCAGCATTTT.

The chain is built from TRBV4-2 and TRBJ1-1; 7 nucleotides line up with TRBD1. V dropped 4 bases and J dropped 3; count of bases not matched to a gene: 11. The CDR3 length is 16 residues. Looked up from germline, CDR1 is LGHNA and CDR2 is YNFKEQ. CDR3 region: CASSPSLGTVDTEAFF. The CDR3, as DNA: TGTGCCAGCAGCCCCTCCTTAGGGACAGTTGACACTGAAGCTTTCTTT.

The chain combines TRBV25-1 with TRBJ2-7; D possibly corresponds to TRBD1 (6 bases). The ends were cut back, 3 bases at V and 5 bases at J, with 17 bases in the middle. Germline V gene data show CDR1 as MGHDK and CDR2 as SYGVNS. The CDR3 extends over 15 amino acids. In DNA, the CDR3 is TGTGCCAGCAGTGATGAGGACAGTGTATTCGACGAGCAGTACTTC. Translating it yields CASSDEDSVFDEQYF.

V gene TRBV28 combines with J gene TRBJ2-4; perhaps TRBD2 as D (5 bases). Germline loops: CDR1 MDHEN, CDR2 SYDVKM. The CDR3 contains 14 residues. V shed 8 bases and J shed 0 bases, with 11 bases lying between them. CDR3 nucleotides: TGTGCCAGCCTTCCTGGAGGAGCCAAAAACATTCAGTACTTC. As protein: CASLPGGAKNIQYF.

This clone showed up just once. CDR3 DNA: TGCAGTGCCCTCCTTCGGGAGCAGTTCTTC. The encoded protein is CSALLREQFF. The chain uses TRBV20-1 and TRBJ2-1; D gene ambiguous. The germline V gene encodes CDR1 DFQATT and CDR2 SNEGSKA (reference sequence). Trimming cost V 6 bases and J 10 bases, with 10 bases left between them. CDR3 size: 10 residues.

The CDR3 sequence: CASSSSGSGEETQYF. The DNA for the CDR3 is TGTGCCAGCAGTTCTAGCGGGAGTGGAGAGGAGACCCAGTACTTC. J is TRBJ2-5 and V is TRBV28; 10 nucleotides align to TRBD2. The ends lost 4 bases at V and 5 bases at J; junction bases unmatched: 7. The CDR3 consists of 15 residues. The V gene's germline CDR1 is MDHEN and CDR2 SYDVKM.

This clone has only one observation. The rearrangement links TRBV7-2 to TRBJ2-5; D unresolved. The CDR3 totals 13 residues. The V and J ends lost 4 bases and 5 bases respectively, with 11 bases between them. Looked up from germline, CDR1 is SGHTA and CDR2 is FQGNSA. DNA of the CDR3: TGTGCCAGCAGCTACGCAGTTTTGGAGACCCAGTACTTC. The encoded protein is CASSYAVLETQYF.

The chain recombines TRBV24-1 with TRBJ2-2, with 8 bases matching TRBD2. V trimming: 4 bases; J trimming: 5 bases; junction bases outside the gene matches: 11. The CDR3 covers 17 residues. Germline CDR1 and CDR2: KGHDR and SFDVKD. CDR3 nucleotides: TGTGCCACCAGTGACCGTGTAGCGGGAAGTTTTACCGGGGAGCTGTTTTTT. This translates into CATSDRVAGSFTGELFF.

J is TRBJ1-2 and V is TRBV28, with TRBD1 matching 8 bases. J gave up 8 bases and V 6 bases, and 8 bases lay outside the gene matches. The length of the CDR3 is 13 residues. CDR1 and CDR2 from the germline V gene are MDHEN and SYDVKM. The CDR3 DNA follows: TGTGCCAGCAGATTGACAGGGGCTGGGGGCTACACCTTC. Translated: CASRLTGAGGYTF.

This clone was recorded once. The V call is TRBV18, the J call TRBJ2-7, with 10 bases lining up with TRBD2. The length of the CDR3 is 14 residues. Germline trimming cut 5 bases from V and 3 bases from J; bases unmatched to any gene: 4. The V gene's germline CDR1 is KGHSH and CDR2 LQKENI. The CDR3 nucleotides are TGTGCCAGCTCAATAGCGGGAGGAGACTACGAGCAGTACTTC. It translates to CASSIAGGDYEQYF.

CDR3 sequence: CASSGGTSARYEQYF. The CDR3 DNA reads as TGTGCCAGCAGTGGGGGGACTTCTGCCCGCTACGAGCAGTACTTC. The V call is TRBV2, the J call TRBJ2-7, with a possible D match to TRBD2 (6 bases). V dropped 4 bases and J dropped 3 bases, with 16 bases sitting between them. The V gene's germline CDR1 is SNHLY and CDR2 FYNNEI. The CDR3 consists of 15 residues.

The chain uses TRBV7-9 and TRBJ2-5; 7 bases align to TRBD2. The junction had 8 bases not matched to a gene; V was cut back by 4 bases and J by 0 bases. CDR3 length: 16 residues. The germline V gene encodes CDR1 SEHNR and CDR2 FQNEAQ (reference sequence). The CDR3 nucleotides are TGTGCCAGCAGCTCACATCCGGGACTATACCAAGAGACCCAGTACTTC. Protein product: CASSSHPGLYQETQYF.

In this sample, this clone turned up once. This sequence joins TRBV5-1 and TRBJ2-1; TRBD2 agrees at 11 bases. CDR1 is SGHRS, CDR2 YFSETQ, per germline. The length of the CDR3 is 15 residues. V gave up 5 bases and J gave up 3 bases; unmatched junction bases: 4. The CDR3 nucleotides are TGCGCCAGCAGAGCCGGGACTAGCGGCTACAATGAGCAGTTCTTC. Translation: CASRAGTSGYNEQFF.